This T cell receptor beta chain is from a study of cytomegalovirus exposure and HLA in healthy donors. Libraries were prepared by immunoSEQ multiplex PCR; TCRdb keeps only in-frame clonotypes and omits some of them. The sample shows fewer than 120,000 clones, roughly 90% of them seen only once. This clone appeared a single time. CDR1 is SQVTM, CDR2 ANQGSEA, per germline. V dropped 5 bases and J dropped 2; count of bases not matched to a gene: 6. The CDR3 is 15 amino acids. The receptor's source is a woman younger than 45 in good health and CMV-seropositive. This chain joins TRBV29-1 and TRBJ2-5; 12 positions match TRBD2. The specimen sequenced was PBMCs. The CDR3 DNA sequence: TGCAGCGTTCCCTTGACTAGCGGGGGACAAGAGACCCAGTACTTC. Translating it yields CSVPLTSGGQETQYF.